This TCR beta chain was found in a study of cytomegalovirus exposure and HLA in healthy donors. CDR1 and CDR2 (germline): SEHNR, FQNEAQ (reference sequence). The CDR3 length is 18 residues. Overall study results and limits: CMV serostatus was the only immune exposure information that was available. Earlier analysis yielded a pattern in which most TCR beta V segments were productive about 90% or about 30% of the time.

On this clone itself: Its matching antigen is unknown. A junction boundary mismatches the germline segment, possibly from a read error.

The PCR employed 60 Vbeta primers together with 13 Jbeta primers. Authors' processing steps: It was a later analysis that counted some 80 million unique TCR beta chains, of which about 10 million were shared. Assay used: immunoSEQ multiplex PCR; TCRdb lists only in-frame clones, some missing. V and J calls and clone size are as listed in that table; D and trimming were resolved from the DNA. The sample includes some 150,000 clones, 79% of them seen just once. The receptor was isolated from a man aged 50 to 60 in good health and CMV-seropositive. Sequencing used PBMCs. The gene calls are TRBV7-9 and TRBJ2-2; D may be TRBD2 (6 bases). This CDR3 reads CSSSLDRWEVKNTGELFF. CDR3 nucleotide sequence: TGTTCCAGCAGCTTAGATAGGTGGGAGGTGAAGAACACCGGGGAGCTGTTTTTT.